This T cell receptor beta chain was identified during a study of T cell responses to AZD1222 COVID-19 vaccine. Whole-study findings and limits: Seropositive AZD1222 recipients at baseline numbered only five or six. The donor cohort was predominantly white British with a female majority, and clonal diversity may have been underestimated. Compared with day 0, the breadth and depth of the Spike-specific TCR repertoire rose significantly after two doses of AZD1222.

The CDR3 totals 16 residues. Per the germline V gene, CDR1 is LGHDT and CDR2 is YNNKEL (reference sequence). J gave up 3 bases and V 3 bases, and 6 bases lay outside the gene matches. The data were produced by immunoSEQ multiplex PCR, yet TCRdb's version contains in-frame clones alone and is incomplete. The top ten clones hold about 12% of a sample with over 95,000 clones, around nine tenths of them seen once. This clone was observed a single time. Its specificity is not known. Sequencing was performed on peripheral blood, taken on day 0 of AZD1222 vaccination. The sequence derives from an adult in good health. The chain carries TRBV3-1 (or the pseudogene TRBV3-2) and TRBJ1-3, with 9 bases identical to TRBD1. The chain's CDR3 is CASSHTQGASGNTIYF. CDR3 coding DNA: TGTGCCAGCAGCCATACACAGGGGGCAAGTGGAAACACCATATATTTT.